The 29 T cell receptor beta chains presented below share a single source sample, sequenced in a study of blood T cell repertoires in COVID-19. Using immunoSEQ multiplex PCR, the repertoire was profiled, and TCRdb retains in-frame clones only, with some absent. This table holds fewer than 400,000 clones, 85% found once. Sequenced input: PBMCs or T cells enriched from blood (not recorded which). The receptor source for this set is a woman aged 25 to 45 who had been exposed to COVID-19.

The rearrangement joins TRBV30 to TRBJ2-7, with 8 bases fitting TRBD1. The CDR3 is made up of 16 amino acids. CDR1 is GTSNPN, CDR2 SVGIG, per germline (reference sequence). After removal of 0 bases from V and 5 bases from J, the junction contained 12 bases not matched to a gene. The CDR3 nucleotides read TGTGCCTGGAGTGTATCGCAGGACAGGGCCAGGGACGAGCAGTACTTC. Amino acids: CAWSVSQDRARDEQYF. The variable domain in full, with the rest retrieved from reference TRBV30 and TRBJ2-7, is SQTIHQWPATLVQPVGSPLSLECTVEGTSNPNLYWYRQAAGRGLQLLFYSVGIGQISSEVPQNLSASRPQDRQFILSSKKLLLSDSGFYLCAWSVSQDRARDEQYFGPGTRLTVT.

The chain combines TRBV5-5 with TRBJ1-5; tentative D call: TRBD1 (5 bases). The CDR3 consists of 15 residues. Germline-derived CDR1 and CDR2 are SGHKS and YYEKEE (reference sequence). Trimming stripped 0 bases from V and 7 bases from J, with 14 bases between. CDR3 sequence reads: CASSLEVYRPQPQHF. The DNA of the CDR3 is TGTGCCAGCAGCTTGGAAGTTTACAGGCCGCAGCCCCAGCATTTT.

The V gene is TRBV5-1, the J gene TRBJ1-2; 8 nucleotides align to TRBD1. The germline V gene has CDR1 SGHRS and CDR2 YFSETQ. V dropped 2 bases and J dropped 4; count of bases not matched to a gene: 1. There are 13 residues in the CDR3. CDR3 loop: CASSFGQGYGYTF. The CDR3, as DNA: TGCGCCAGCAGCTTCGGACAGGGCTATGGCTACACCTTC.

The gene calls are TRBV11-3 and TRBJ2-5, with D hard to call. V lost 1 base, J lost 2 bases, and 8 bases lay in between. The CDR3 runs to 14 residues. CDR1 and CDR2 from the germline V gene are SGHNT and YENEEA. CDR3 in amino acids: CASSLVHSQETQYF. CDR3 nucleotide sequence: TGTGCCAGCAGCTTAGTCCACTCTCAAGAGACCCAGTACTTC.

The genes are TRBV9 and TRBJ2-7; D is unresolved. V was pared by 7 bases and J by 4 bases, with 15 bases between. The CDR3 is 13 amino acids. CDR1 and CDR2 from the germline V gene are SGDLS and YYNGEE. CDR3 DNA: TGTGCCAGCGGTTTACCGATCACTTACGAGCAGTACTTC. Translation gives CASGLPITYEQYF.

V gene TRBV5-1 combines with J gene TRBJ2-7; D might be TRBD2 (5 bases). The length of the CDR3 is 15 residues. Trimming stripped 1 base from V and 3 bases from J, with 14 bases between. Germline values: CDR1 SGHRS, CDR2 YFSETQ. CDR3 in amino acids: CASSLLTSGDYEQYF. CDR3 coding DNA: TGCGCCAGCAGCTTGCTCACCAGCGGCGACTACGAGCAGTACTTC. Filled out from reference TRBV5-1 and TRBJ2-7, the complete variable domain reads KAGVTQTPRYLIKTRGQQVTLSCSPISGHRSVSWYQQTPGQGLQFLFEYFSETQRNKGNFPGRFSGRQFSNSRSEMNVSTLELGDSALYLCASSLLTSGDYEQYFGPGTRLTVT.

Comment on this clone: Other nucleotide sequences from this sample produce the same CDR3. This chain uses TRBV12-3 or TRBV12-4 with TRBJ1-2, with 7 bases fitting TRBD1. Trimming removed 6 bases from V and 2 bases from J; junction bases left unmatched: 3. This CDR3 region has 13 residues. CDR3 amino acids: CASRATGNYGYTF. CDR3 bases: TGTGCCAGCAGGGCGACAGGGAACTATGGCTACACCTTC.

A word on this clone: Mismatch with germline at one junction end may stem from a read error. CDR3 amino acids: CASSEGEGGDTEAFF. CDR3 nucleotide sequence: TGTGCTAGCAGCGAAGGCGAGGGGGGGGACACTGAAGCTTTCTTT. The chain carries TRBV7-7 and TRBJ1-1, with D possibly matching TRBD1 (6 bases). The CDR3 spans 15 residues. Germline CDR1 and CDR2: SSHAT and FNYEAQ (reference sequence).

This chain joins TRBV5-6 and TRBJ2-7, with TRBD2 identical over 7 bases. CDR3 length: 16 residues. The trim removed 4 bases at V and 5 bases at J, leaving 15 bases unmatched. Germline lookup yields CDR1 SGHDT and CDR2 YYEEEE. The CDR3 loop reads CASSRLQAGEEDEQYF. The DNA of the CDR3 is TGTGCCAGCAGCAGACTCCAGGCGGGAGAGGAAGACGAGCAGTACTTC.

V and J are TRBV27 and TRBJ1-5; 10 nucleotides align to TRBD1. The junction had 5 bases not matched to a gene; V was cut back by 0 bases and J by 3 bases. In germline, CDR1 is MNHEY, CDR2 SMNVEV (reference sequence). This CDR3 contains 17 residues. The CDR3 sequence is CASSLSPGQGTNQPQHF. The CDR3 region has the DNA TGTGCCAGCAGTTTATCCCCGGGACAGGGGACCAATCAGCCCCAGCATTTT.

This clone was seen just once. The genes are TRBV30 and TRBJ1-1; 10 nucleotides match TRBD1. Trimming took 2 bases from V and 0 from J; bases not matched to a gene: 3. This CDR3 spans 15 amino acids. Germline V gives CDR1 GTSNPN, CDR2 SVGIG (reference sequence). The CDR3 loop is CAWSLDRGLNTEAFF. The CDR3 DNA reads TGTGCCTGGAGTTTAGACAGGGGGCTGAACACTGAAGCTTTCTTT.

This chain links TRBV7-6 with TRBJ2-3, with a weak D call TRBD2 (7 bases). Trimming took 4 bases from V and 1 from J, leaving 24 bases between them. The CDR3 covers 19 residues. Germline lookup yields CDR1 SGHVS and CDR2 FNYEAQ. The CDR3 here is CASSSPRGGGIRGTDTQYF. CDR3 bases: TGTGCCAGCAGCTCCCCGAGAGGGGGGGGTATACGCGGCACAGATACGCAGTATTTT.

The chain combines TRBV2 with TRBJ1-4; possible D gene TRBD1, 5 bases. Germline lookup yields CDR1 SNHLY and CDR2 FYNNEI. The CDR3 totals 15 residues. Trimming took 6 bases from V and 8 from J, leaving 19 bases between them. The CDR3, as DNA: TGTGCCAGCAGAGGGGAGGACACCCCTGGGGAAAAACTGTTTTTT. Translating it yields CASRGEDTPGEKLFF.

In its sample, this clone was seen once. Germline and junction disagree at one end, which may indicate a read error. The V gene is TRBV11-3, the J gene TRBJ2-1, with 8 bases identical to TRBD2. The CDR3 covers 17 residues. The germline CDR1 and CDR2 sequences are SGHNT and YENEEA. The CDR3 nucleotides read TGTGCCACCAGCGTCCACCTATCCCCCGGGGGGGCTAACTCAGCGTTCTTC. Its protein product is CATSVHLSPGGANSAFF.

The chain is built from TRBV28 and TRBJ1-4; 12 bases are a match to TRBD1. CDR3 length: 13 amino acids. Germline CDR1 MDHEN, CDR2 SYDVKM. Trimming took 11 bases from V and 8 from J; bases not matched to a gene: 6. The CDR3 DNA reads as TGTGCCCTAACCGGGACAGGGGGCGAAAAACTGTTTTTT. Its translation: CALTGTGGEKLFF.

V gene TRBV4-1 combines with J gene TRBJ2-7; the match to TRBD2 covers 8 bases. J was trimmed by 3 bases and V by 1 base; bases with no gene match: 5. The CDR3 runs 15 residues. Germline V CDR1 and CDR2: MGHRA, YSYEKL. CDR3 nucleotides: TGCGCCAGCAGCCAAGGCTACGGGGGGGACTACGAGCAGTACTTC. It specifies CASSQGYGGDYEQYF.

This clone was seen only once. This chain joins TRBV7-9 and TRBJ1-3, with 7 bases lining up with TRBD1. The V gene end was trimmed by 8 bases and the J gene end by 0 bases; junction bases not matched to a gene: 16. This CDR3 has 18 amino acids. Germline V gene lookup returns CDR1 SEHNR and CDR2 FQNEAQ (reference sequence). This CDR3 is CASASRYSGTVSGNTIYF. Written as DNA, the CDR3 is TGTGCCAGCGCATCTCGCTATTCCGGGACAGTCTCTGGAAACACCATATATTTT. The whole variable domain, remainder taken from reference TRBV7-9 and TRBJ1-3, is DTGVSQNPRHKITKRGQNVTFRCDPISEHNRLYWYRQTLGQGPEFLTYFQNEAQLEKSRLLSDRFSAERPKGSFSTLEIQRTEQGDSAMYLCASASRYSGTVSGNTIYFGEGSWLTVV.

V and J are TRBV28 and TRBJ1-4, with 12 bases matching TRBD1. CDR1 is MDHEN and CDR2 is SYDVKM in the germline V gene. J gave up 7 bases and V 4 bases, and 13 bases lay outside the gene matches. This CDR3 spans 18 amino acids. DNA for the CDR3: TGTGCCAGCAGTTCCTCCGGGACAGGGGGCCTATTAGGTGAAAAACTGTTTTTT. Its protein product is CASSSSGTGGLLGEKLFF.

The chain is built from TRBV7-2 and TRBJ1-5; TRBD1 agrees at 10 bases. The germline V gene has CDR1 SGHTA and CDR2 FQGNSA. With V trimmed by 5 bases and J by 7 bases, 14 bases remained unmatched. The CDR3 length is 17 residues. As DNA, the CDR3 is TGTGCCAGCAGCCCCGGCTCTGGACAGGGGGATGGACAGCCCCAGCATTTT. Translated, it gives CASSPGSGQGDGQPQHF.

The chain couples TRBV19 to TRBJ2-2; maybe TRBD1 (6 bases). CDR1 and CDR2 (germline): LNHDA, SQIVND (reference sequence). Trimming pared 5 bases from V and 6 bases from J, leaving 10 bases between. The CDR3 is 13 residues long. This CDR3 is CASSPGVSGELFF. DNA for the CDR3: TGTGCCAGTAGTCCAGGGGTGTCCGGGGAGCTGTTTTTT.

CDR3 nucleotide sequence: TGTGCCAGCAGCTTATTGGTCGGGGGCCAAGAGACCCAGTACTTC. Translated: CASSLLVGGQETQYF. The genes are TRBV7-9 and TRBJ2-5; the D gene is possibly TRBD2 (6 bases). The germline CDR1 and CDR2 sequences are SEHNR and FQNEAQ (reference sequence). V lost 2 bases and J 1 base, leaving 11 bases between the germline ends. The length of the CDR3 is 15 residues.

This chain joins TRBV6-4 and TRBJ2-3, with D perhaps TRBD1 (5 bases). Germline V CDR1 and CDR2: MRHNA, SNTAGT. The CDR3 consists of 15 residues. V was clipped by 4 bases and J by 1 base, with 12 bases between them. This CDR3 reads CASSGSGFGTDTQYF. CDR3 bases: TGTGCCAGCAGTGGATCAGGGTTTGGCACAGATACGCAGTATTTT.

This clone showed up just a few times. The chain couples TRBV4-3 to TRBJ1-1; 7 bases align to TRBD1. Trimming took 8 bases from V and 0 from J; bases not matched to a gene: 3. CDR1 and CDR2 from the germline V gene are LGHNA and YSLEER. The length of the CDR3 is 13 residues. DNA for the CDR3: TGCGCCAGCCGGGGACAGTTGAACACTGAAGCTTTCTTT. This gives the protein CASRGQLNTEAFF.

This chain connects TRBV29-1 to TRBJ2-7, with D unclear. CDR1 SQVTM and CDR2 ANQGSEA come from the germline V gene. V was trimmed by 4 bases and J by 3 bases, leaving 13 bases between them. The CDR3 is 13 amino acids. CDR3 in DNA: TGCAGCGTTGTGGTGGCAACAAGCTACGAGCAGTACTTC. It codes for CSVVVATSYEQYF.

The rearrangement links TRBV10-1 to TRBJ1-1; the D is unclear. The CDR3 has 14 residues. V shed 5 bases and J shed 2 bases, with 12 bases lying between them. From germline, CDR1 is WNHNN and CDR2 SYGVQD (reference sequence). The CDR3 DNA reads TGCGCCAGCAGTCTAGGACTGGAAAACACTGAAGCTTTCTTT. It yields the protein CASSLGLENTEAFF.

The chain employs TRBV7-9 and TRBJ2-2; the match to TRBD1 covers 7 bases. With V trimmed by 5 bases and J by 4 bases, 4 bases remained unmatched. Looked up from germline, CDR1 is SEHNR and CDR2 is FQNEAQ (reference sequence). The CDR3 spans 14 residues. DNA of the CDR3: TGTGCCAGCAGCCCGACAGGGCCCACCGGGGAGCTGTTTTTT. Protein: CASSPTGPTGELFF. Complete variable domain (other parts from reference TRBV7-9 and TRBJ2-2): DTGVSQNPRHKITKRGQNVTFRCDPISEHNRLYWYRQTLGQGPEFLTYFQNEAQLEKSRLLSDRFSAERPKGSFSTLEIQRTEQGDSAMYLCASSPTGPTGELFFGEGSRLTVL.

The rearrangement links TRBV3-1 (or the pseudogene TRBV3-2) to TRBJ2-7; 13 bases align to TRBD2. Per the germline V gene, CDR1 is LGHDT and CDR2 is YNNKEL (reference sequence). The V and J ends lost 3 bases and 0 bases, in that order; junction bases with no gene match: 5. The CDR3 is made up of 17 amino acids. The CDR3 loop reads CASSHPGLAGVSYEQYF. CDR3 in DNA: TGTGCCAGCAGCCACCCCGGACTAGCGGGGGTCTCCTACGAGCAGTACTTC.

This clone is a singleton in its sample. V and J are TRBV30 and TRBJ2-7; TRBD2 might be the D (6 bases). V was pared by 3 bases and J by 3 bases, with 36 bases between. Germline values: CDR1 GTSNPN, CDR2 SVGIG (reference sequence). CDR3 length: 21 amino acids. Written as DNA, the CDR3 is TGTGCCTGGAGACGGATGCGGGGTCTCCGCCTCGCAACCCAAGATCACTACGAGCAGTACTTC. Amino acid sequence: CAWRRMRGLRLATQDHYEQYF.

The chain couples TRBV13 to TRBJ1-5; D unclear. The length of the CDR3 is 15 residues. Germline V gives CDR1 PRHDT, CDR2 FYEKMQ (reference sequence). V was shortened by 0 bases and J by 2 bases, with 8 bases between the two germline ends. CDR3 sequence: CASSLGQMRNQPQHF. DNA for the CDR3: TGTGCCAGCAGCTTAGGACAGATGCGCAATCAGCCCCAGCATTTT. Complete variable domain (other parts from reference TRBV13 and TRBJ1-5): AAGVIQSPRHLIKEKRETATLKCYPIPRHDTVYWYQQGPGQDPQFLISFYEKMQSDKGSIPDRFSAQQFSDYHSELNMSSLELGDSALYFCASSLGQMRNQPQHFGDGTRLSIL.